This TCR beta chain was recorded in a study of CD8 T cells in Susac syndrome. Findings of the study overall: Clonal expansion did not appear in Susac syndrome CD4+ T cell repertoires.

The CDR3 runs 15 residues. J was trimmed by 1 base and V by 0 bases; bases with no gene match: 2. CDR1 DFQATT and CDR2 SNEGSKA come from the germline V gene (reference sequence). The authors sequenced TCR beta from blood CD8+ and CD4+ T cells. TEMRA cells were FACS-enriched and CD8+ and CD4+ T cells negatively isolated. As to this clonotype: Antigen unknown.

RNA, at about 0.45 to 1 ug, was reverse transcribed with random hexamers. By means of immunoSEQ multiplex PCR, TCR beta CDR3 spanning 54 Vbeta and 13 Jbeta underwent amplification. TCRdb passed the immunoSEQ multiplex PCR reads through MiXCR, listing each CDR3 protein once. The table includes over 150,000 distinct CDR3 sequences, 85% to 95% detected once. J is TRBJ1-1 and V is TRBV20-1, with 10 bases that match TRBD1. Source material: CD4+ T cells from PBMCs. This TCR was sampled from a human donor with Susac syndrome. CDR3 residues: CSAREWTGGNTEAFF. In DNA form, the CDR3 reads TGCAGTGCTAGAGAGTGGACAGGGGGGAACACTGAAGCTTTCTTT.